This entry lists 5 T cell receptor beta chains sequenced from one sample in a study of OX40 agonist ivuxolimab in advanced cancers. The table came from immunoSEQ multiplex PCR; TCRdb's copy has only in-frame clones and leaves some out. In the table there are about 49,000 clones, 81% of which are singletons. Sequenced here: CD4+ or CD8+ T cells sorted from blood, sampled in a trial of the OX40 agonist ivuxolimab. These receptors all stem from an adult with an advanced solid tumor such as melanoma, head and neck, liver or kidney cancer.

The chain couples TRBV14 to TRBJ2-1, with D perhaps matching TRBD2 (5 bases). The germline CDR1 and CDR2 sequences are SGHDN and FVKESK. This CDR3 has 12 amino acids. The V end lost 3 bases, the J end lost 9 bases, and 9 bases lay between the germline ends. The CDR3 coding sequence is TGTGCCAGCAGCCAGAGGACTGGTGAGCAGTTCTTC. Translating it yields CASSQRTGEQFF. Full variable domain (remainder filled in from reference TRBV14 and TRBJ2-1): EAGVTQFPSHSVIEKGQTVTLRCDPISGHDNLYWYRRVMGKEIKFLLHFVKESKQDESGMPNNRFLAERTGGTYSTLKVQPAELEDSGVYFCASSQRTGEQFFGPGTRLTVL.

This clone appeared a single time. This chain links TRBV10-1 with TRBJ2-1; the D is unclear. This CDR3 is 15 amino acids long. Germline lookup yields CDR1 WNHNN and CDR2 SYGVQD (reference sequence). The V and J ends lost 1 base and 1 base respectively, with 8 bases between them. CDR3 DNA: TGCGCCAGCAGTGAGTATGAGGATTCCTACAATGAGCAGTTCTTC. This encodes CASSEYEDSYNEQFF.

J is TRBJ2-2 and V is TRBV28; no firm D call. V lost 7 bases and J 8 bases, leaving 14 bases between the germline ends. This CDR3 contains 13 residues. Per germline, CDR1 MDHEN and CDR2 SYDVKM. CDR3 residues: CASTAPGSGELFF. The CDR3 coding sequence is TGTGCCAGCACCGCCCCAGGAAGTGGGGAGCTGTTTTTT.

This chain joins TRBV7-8 and TRBJ1-1; tentatively, D is TRBD1 (5 bases). The V end lost 5 bases, the J end lost 4 bases, and 8 bases lay between the germline ends. From germline, CDR1 is SGHVS and CDR2 FQNEAQ. The CDR3 consists of 12 residues. CDR3 in DNA: TGTGCCAGCAGCCCCGGGGGCACTGAAGCTTTCTTT. This codes for CASSPGGTEAFF. Together with reference TRBV7-8 and TRBJ1-1, the CDR3 gives the full variable domain: GAGVSQSPRYKVAKRGQDVALRCDPISGHVSLFWYQQALGQGPEFLTYFQNEAQLDKSGLPSDRFFAERPEGSVSTLKIQRTQQEDSAVYLCASSPGGTEAFFGQGTRLTVV.

V usage is TRBV7-9 and J usage is TRBJ2-3; no reliable D call. Germline CDR1 reads SEHNR; CDR2 reads FQNEAQ (reference sequence). The CDR3 totals 16 residues. Trimming pared 5 bases from V and 0 bases from J, leaving 15 bases between. DNA of the CDR3: TGTGCCAGCAGCCATTTAATCGATACCAGCACAGATACGCAGTATTTT. Residues: CASSHLIDTSTDTQYF.